Below, 9 T cell receptor beta chains from the same sample are listed, as sequenced in a study of Graves' ophthalmopathy and Graves' hyperthyroidism (dated by TCRdb to the late 2010s). For sequencing, an Illumina HiSeq 2000 was employed. For repertoire sequencing, TCR beta CDR3 regions were amplified from RNA transcripts. A first-round RT-PCR used HTBI primers with the Qiagen OneStep RT-PCR kit, followed by a second-round multiplex PCR, size selection and purification. The raw public data were reprocessed by TCRdb itself: fastp quality trimming at Q25, MiXCR clonotype calling, in-frame beta chains only. Entries are consolidated by CDR3 protein sequence, retaining the most common genes and DNA. Recorded for this sample are about 740,000 distinct CDR3 sequences; approximately 40% of them occurred a single time. Approximately 46% of the sample lies in the top ten. The sample taken for sequencing was peripheral blood. The receptors were gathered from an adult man with Graves' ophthalmopathy.

This clonotype was observed a handful of times. The CDR3 nucleotides are TGTGCCAGCAGCTTGACAGGGATATACTATGGCTACACCTTC. Protein sequence: CASSLTGIYYGYTF. The rearrangement links TRBV11-2 to TRBJ1-2; TRBD1 matches 7 bases. The V gene end was trimmed by 3 bases and the J gene end by 3 bases; junction bases not matched to a gene: 4. The CDR3 sequence is 14 residues long. CDR1 is SGHAT, CDR2 FQNNGV, per germline.

The chain employs TRBV20-1 and TRBJ1-6, with D possibly matching TRBD1 (5 bases). The CDR3 has 15 amino acids. Germline V gene sequence: CDR1 DFQATT, CDR2 SNEGSKA (reference sequence). CDR3 protein: CRVKAGTKYNSPLHF. In DNA, the CDR3 is TGCAGAGTTAAAGCCGGGACGAAATATAATTCACCCCTCCACTTT.

A word on this clonotype: One end of the junction does not line up with germline, which may come from a read error. The V call is TRBV11-1, the J call TRBJ2-5; no clear D gene. The CDR3 is 11 residues long. Germline loops: CDR1 SGHAT, CDR2 FQDESV (reference sequence). CDR3 protein: CARSTQETQYF. The CDR3 nucleotides read TGTGCCCGCAGTACCCAAGAGACCCAGTACTTC.

The rearrangement links TRBV6-5 to TRBJ2-7; D perhaps matches TRBD2 (5 bases). V dropped 6 bases and J dropped 3 bases, with 9 bases sitting between them. This CDR3 comprises 12 residues. Per the germline V gene, CDR1 is MNHEY and CDR2 is SVGAGI. The CDR3 here is CASSGLRYEQYF. The CDR3, as DNA: TGTGCCAGCAGCGGACTGCGCTACGAGCAGTACTTC.

The rearrangement joins TRBV20-1 to TRBJ1-1; D unresolved. Germline V gives CDR1 DFQATT, CDR2 SNEGSKA (reference sequence). This CDR3 contains 14 residues. Trimming removed 2 bases from V and 1 base from J, with 11 bases in between. CDR3 sequence (DNA): TGCAGTGCTAGAAAGGGTGGTGGGAACACTGAAGCTTTCTTT. Translation gives CSARKGGGNTEAFF.

In its sample, this clonotype was seen many times. The V call is TRBV10-3, the J call TRBJ1-5, with D unresolved. The ends were cut back, 2 bases at V and 7 bases at J, with 9 bases in the middle. This CDR3 spans 13 amino acids. Germline values: CDR1 ENHRY, CDR2 SYGVKD. CDR3 sequence (DNA): TGTGCCATCAGTGAGAAGGTAAGGCAGCCCCAGCATTTT. It yields the protein CAISEKVRQPQHF.

V usage is TRBV19 and J usage is TRBJ2-2; tentatively, D is TRBD1 (6 bases). The CDR3 has 16 amino acids. CDR1 and CDR2 from the germline V gene are LNHDA and SQIVND (reference sequence). Trimming removed 6 bases from V and 0 bases from J, with 14 bases in between. The chain's CDR3 is CASRQSGAANTGELFF. The CDR3 nucleotides are TGTGCCAGTAGACAATCAGGGGCGGCGAACACCGGGGAGCTGTTTTTT.

The rearrangement joins TRBV20-1 to TRBJ1-1; D not resolved. This CDR3 is built from 13 residues. The germline CDR1 and CDR2 sequences are DFQATT and SNEGSKA (reference sequence). V was pared by 5 bases and J by 4 bases, with 14 bases between. The DNA for the CDR3 is TGCAGTGCTGGGCTCGGATGGGTCACTGAAGCTTTCTTT. The encoded protein is CSAGLGWVTEAFF.

The rearrangement joins TRBV7-2 to TRBJ2-7, with D unresolved. The V gene's germline CDR1 is SGHTA and CDR2 FQGNSA. The CDR3 is 14 amino acids. V shed 1 base and J shed 3 bases, with 10 bases lying between them. The chain's CDR3 is CASSLVGSIYEQYF. The CDR3 region has the DNA TGTGCCAGCAGCTTAGTAGGTAGTATCTACGAGCAGTACTTC.